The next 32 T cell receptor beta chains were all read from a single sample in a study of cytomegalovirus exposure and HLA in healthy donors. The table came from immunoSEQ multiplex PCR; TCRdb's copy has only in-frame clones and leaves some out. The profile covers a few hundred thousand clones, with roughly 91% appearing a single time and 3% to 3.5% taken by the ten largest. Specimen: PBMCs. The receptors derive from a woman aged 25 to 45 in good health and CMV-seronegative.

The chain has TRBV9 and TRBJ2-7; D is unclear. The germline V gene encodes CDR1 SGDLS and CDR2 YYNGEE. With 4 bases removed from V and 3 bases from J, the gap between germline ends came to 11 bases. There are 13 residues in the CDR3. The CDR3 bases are TGTGCCAGCAGCCCCCGAAAATTCTACGAGCAGTACTTC. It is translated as CASSPRKFYEQYF.

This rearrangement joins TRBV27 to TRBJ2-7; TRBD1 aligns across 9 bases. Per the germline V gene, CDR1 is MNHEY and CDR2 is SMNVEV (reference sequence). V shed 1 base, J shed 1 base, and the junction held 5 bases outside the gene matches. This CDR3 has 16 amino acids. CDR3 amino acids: CASSLLQGARSYEQYF. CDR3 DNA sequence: TGTGCCAGCAGTTTATTACAGGGGGCTAGGTCCTACGAGCAGTACTTC.

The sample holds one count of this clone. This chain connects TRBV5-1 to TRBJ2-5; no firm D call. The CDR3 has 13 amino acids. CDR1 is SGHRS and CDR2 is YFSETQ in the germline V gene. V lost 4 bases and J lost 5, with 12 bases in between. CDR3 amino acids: CASSPGPRETQYF. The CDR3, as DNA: TGCGCCAGCAGCCCCGGGCCCCGGGAGACCCAGTACTTC.

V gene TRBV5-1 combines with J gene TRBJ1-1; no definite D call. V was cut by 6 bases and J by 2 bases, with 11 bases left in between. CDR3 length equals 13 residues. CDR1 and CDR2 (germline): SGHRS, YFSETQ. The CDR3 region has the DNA TGCGCCAGCAACAAGGACGTAAACACTGAAGCTTTCTTT. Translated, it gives CASNKDVNTEAFF. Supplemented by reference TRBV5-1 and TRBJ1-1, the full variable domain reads KAGVTQTPRYLIKTRGQQVTLSCSPISGHRSVSWYQQTPGQGLQFLFEYFSETQRNKGNFPGRFSGRQFSNSRSEMNVSTLELGDSALYLCASNKDVNTEAFFGQGTRLTVV.

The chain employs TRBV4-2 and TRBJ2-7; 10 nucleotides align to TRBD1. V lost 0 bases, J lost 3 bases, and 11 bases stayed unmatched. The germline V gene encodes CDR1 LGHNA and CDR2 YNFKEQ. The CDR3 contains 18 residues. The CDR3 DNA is TGTGCCAGCAGCCAAGAGCCTATGACGGGACAGGGGATCTACGAGCAGTACTTC. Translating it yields CASSQEPMTGQGIYEQYF.

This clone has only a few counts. The CDR3 bases are TGCGCCAGCAGCCAAGATGAGGCGGGCTACGAGCAGTACTTC. Its translation is CASSQDEAGYEQYF. The chain recombines TRBV4-1 with TRBJ2-7, with D perhaps matching TRBD2 (5 bases). Germline CDR1 and CDR2: MGHRA and YSYEKL. Trimming shortened V by 0 bases and J by 3 bases, and 9 bases separated the two germline ends. The CDR3 contains 14 residues.

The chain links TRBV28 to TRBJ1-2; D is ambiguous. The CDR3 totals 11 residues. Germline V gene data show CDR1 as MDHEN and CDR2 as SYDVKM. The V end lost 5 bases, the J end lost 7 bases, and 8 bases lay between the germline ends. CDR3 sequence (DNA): TGTGCCAGCAGTCTCGACGGTGGCTACACCTTC. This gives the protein CASSLDGGYTF.

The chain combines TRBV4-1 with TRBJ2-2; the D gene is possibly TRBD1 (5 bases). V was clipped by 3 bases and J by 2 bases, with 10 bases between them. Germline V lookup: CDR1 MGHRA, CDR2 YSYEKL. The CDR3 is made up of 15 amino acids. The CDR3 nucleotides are TGCGCCAGCAGCCACCCGACAGACAACACCGGGGAGCTGTTTTTT. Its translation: CASSHPTDNTGELFF.

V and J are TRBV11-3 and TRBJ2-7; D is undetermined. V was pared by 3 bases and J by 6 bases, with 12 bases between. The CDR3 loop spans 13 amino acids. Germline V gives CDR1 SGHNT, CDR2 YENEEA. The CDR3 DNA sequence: TGTGCCAGCAGCTTCCCTTTGACTGCCGAGCAGTACTTC. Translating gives CASSFPLTAEQYF.

CDR3 protein: CASSSQGQETQYF. As DNA, the CDR3 is TGTGCCAGCAGCTCCCAGGGGCAAGAGACCCAGTACTTC. The rearrangement links TRBV7-9 to TRBJ2-5, with D possibly being TRBD1 (6 bases). In germline, CDR1 is SEHNR, CDR2 FQNEAQ (reference sequence). V shed 4 bases and J shed 2 bases, with 8 bases lying between them. This CDR3 has 13 amino acids.

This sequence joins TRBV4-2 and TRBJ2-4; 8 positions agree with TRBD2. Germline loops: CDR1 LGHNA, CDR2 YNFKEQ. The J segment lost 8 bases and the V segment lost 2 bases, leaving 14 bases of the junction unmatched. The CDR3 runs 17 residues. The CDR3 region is CASSQIDTMSGSYIQYF. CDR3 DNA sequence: TGTGCCAGCAGCCAAATTGATACTATGAGCGGGAGTTACATTCAGTACTTC.

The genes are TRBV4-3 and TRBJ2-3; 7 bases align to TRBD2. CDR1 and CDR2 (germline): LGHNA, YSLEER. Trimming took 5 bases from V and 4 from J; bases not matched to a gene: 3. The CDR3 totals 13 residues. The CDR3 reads CASSATSADTQYF. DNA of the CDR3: TGCGCCAGCAGCGCCACTAGCGCAGATACGCAGTATTTT.

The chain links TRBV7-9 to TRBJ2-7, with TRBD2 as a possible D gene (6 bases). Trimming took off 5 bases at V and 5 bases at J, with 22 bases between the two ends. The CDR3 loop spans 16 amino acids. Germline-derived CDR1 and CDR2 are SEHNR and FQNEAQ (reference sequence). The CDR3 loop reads CASSLSGGGPGDEQYF. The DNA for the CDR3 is TGTGCCAGCAGCCTCTCCGGGGGAGGACCTGGGGACGAGCAGTACTTC.

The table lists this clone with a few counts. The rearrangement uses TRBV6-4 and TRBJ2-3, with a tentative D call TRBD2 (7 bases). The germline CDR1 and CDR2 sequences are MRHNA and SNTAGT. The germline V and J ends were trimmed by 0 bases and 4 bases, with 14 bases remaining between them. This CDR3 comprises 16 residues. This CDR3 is CASSDSGGGGSDTQYF. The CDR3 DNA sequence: TGTGCCAGCAGTGACTCCGGGGGAGGGGGATCAGATACGCAGTATTTT.

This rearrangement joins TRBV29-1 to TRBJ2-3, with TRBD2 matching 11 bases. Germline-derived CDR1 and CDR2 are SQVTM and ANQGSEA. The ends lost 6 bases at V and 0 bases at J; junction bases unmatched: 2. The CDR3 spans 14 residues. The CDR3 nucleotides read TGCAGCGTAAGGACTAGCGGGAGCACAGATACGCAGTATTTT. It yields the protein CSVRTSGSTDTQYF.

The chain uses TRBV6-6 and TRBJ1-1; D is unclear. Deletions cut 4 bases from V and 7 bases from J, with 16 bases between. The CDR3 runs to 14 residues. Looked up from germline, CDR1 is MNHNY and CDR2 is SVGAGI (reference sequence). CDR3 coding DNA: TGTGCCAGCAGTTCCCTTGCCGGTAATGGTGAAGCTTTCTTT. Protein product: CASSSLAGNGEAFF.

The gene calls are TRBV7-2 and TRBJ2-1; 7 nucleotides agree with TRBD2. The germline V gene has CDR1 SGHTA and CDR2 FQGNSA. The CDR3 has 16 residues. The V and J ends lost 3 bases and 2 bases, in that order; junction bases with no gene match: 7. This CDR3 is CASSFRSAGTYNEQFF. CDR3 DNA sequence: TGTGCCAGCAGCTTCAGGTCAGCGGGGACCTACAATGAGCAGTTCTTC.

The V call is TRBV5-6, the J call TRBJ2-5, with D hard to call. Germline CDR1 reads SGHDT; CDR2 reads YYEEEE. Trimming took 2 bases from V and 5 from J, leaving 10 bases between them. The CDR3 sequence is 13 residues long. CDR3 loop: CASSLMSLETQYF. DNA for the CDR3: TGTGCCAGCAGCTTAATGAGCCTGGAGACCCAGTACTTC.

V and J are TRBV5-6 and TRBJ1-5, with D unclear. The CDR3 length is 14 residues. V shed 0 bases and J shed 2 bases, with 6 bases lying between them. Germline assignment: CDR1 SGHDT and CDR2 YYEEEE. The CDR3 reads CASSLAAGNQPQHF. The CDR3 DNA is TGTGCCAGCAGCTTGGCCGCAGGCAATCAGCCCCAGCATTTT.

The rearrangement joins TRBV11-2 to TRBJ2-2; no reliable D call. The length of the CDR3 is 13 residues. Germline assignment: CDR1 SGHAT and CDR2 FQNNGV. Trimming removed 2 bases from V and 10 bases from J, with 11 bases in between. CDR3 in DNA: TGTGCCAGCAGCTTAACTGGGGAAGAGGAGCTGTTTTTT. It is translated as CASSLTGEEELFF.

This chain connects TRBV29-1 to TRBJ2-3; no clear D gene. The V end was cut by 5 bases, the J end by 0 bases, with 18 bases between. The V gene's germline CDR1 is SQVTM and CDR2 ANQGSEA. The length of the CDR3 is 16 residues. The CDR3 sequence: CSVTDHIPTSTDTQYF. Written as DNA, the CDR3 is TGCAGCGTTACCGACCACATCCCGACTAGCACAGATACGCAGTATTTT.

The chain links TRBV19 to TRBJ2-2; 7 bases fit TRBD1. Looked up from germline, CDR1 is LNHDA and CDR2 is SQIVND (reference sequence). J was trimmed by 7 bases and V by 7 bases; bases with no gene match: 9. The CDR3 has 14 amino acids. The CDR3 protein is CASTPTGLSGELFF. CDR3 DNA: TGTGCCAGTACCCCGACAGGGCTTAGCGGGGAGCTGTTTTTT.

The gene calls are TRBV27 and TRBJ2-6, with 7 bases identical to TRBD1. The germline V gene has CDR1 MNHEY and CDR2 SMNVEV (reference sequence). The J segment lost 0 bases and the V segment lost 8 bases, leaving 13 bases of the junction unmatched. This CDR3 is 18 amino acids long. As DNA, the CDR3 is TGTGCCAGCGCCCAACGGGACAGAAAGGTCTCTGGGGCCAACGTCCTGACTTTC. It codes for CASAQRDRKVSGANVLTF.

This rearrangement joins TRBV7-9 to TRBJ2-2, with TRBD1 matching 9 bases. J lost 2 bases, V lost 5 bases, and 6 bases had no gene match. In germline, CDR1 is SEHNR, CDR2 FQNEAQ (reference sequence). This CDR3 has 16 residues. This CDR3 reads CASSPRTGANTGELFF. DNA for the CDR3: TGTGCCAGCAGCCCCCGGACAGGGGCCAACACCGGGGAGCTGTTTTTT.

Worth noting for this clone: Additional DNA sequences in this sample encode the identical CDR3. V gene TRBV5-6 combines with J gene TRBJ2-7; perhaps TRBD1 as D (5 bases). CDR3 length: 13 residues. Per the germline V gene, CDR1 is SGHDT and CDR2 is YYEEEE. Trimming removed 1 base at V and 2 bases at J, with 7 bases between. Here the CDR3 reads CASSLTGPYEQYF. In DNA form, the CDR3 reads TGTGCCAGCAGCTTGACAGGCCCCTACGAGCAGTACTTC.

CDR3 loop: CASSSNRDIYGYTF. Written as DNA, the CDR3 is TGTGCCAGCAGTTCAAACCGGGACATCTATGGCTACACCTTC. The gene calls are TRBV28 and TRBJ1-2, with D possibly being TRBD1 (6 bases). Per germline, CDR1 MDHEN and CDR2 SYDVKM. Trimming pared 4 bases from V and 4 bases from J, leaving 13 bases between. This CDR3 spans 14 amino acids.

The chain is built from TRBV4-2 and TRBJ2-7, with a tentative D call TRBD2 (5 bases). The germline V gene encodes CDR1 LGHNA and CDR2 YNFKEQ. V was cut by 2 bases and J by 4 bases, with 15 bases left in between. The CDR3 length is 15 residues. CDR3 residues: CASSQLWSRGYEQYF. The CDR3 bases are TGTGCCAGCAGCCAATTGTGGAGCCGGGGTTACGAGCAGTACTTC.

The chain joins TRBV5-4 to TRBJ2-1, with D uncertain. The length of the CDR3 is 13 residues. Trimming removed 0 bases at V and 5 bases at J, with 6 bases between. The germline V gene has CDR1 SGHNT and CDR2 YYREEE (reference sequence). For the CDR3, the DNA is TGTGCCAGCAGCTTGGGCCGCGACAATGAGCAGTTCTTC. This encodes CASSLGRDNEQFF.

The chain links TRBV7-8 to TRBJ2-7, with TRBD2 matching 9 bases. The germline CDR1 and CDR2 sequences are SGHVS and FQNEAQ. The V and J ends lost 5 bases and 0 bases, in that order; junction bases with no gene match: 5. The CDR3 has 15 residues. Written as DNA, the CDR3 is TGTGCCAGCAGCCAAACTAGCGGGCTCTCCTACGAGCAGTACTTC. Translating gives CASSQTSGLSYEQYF.

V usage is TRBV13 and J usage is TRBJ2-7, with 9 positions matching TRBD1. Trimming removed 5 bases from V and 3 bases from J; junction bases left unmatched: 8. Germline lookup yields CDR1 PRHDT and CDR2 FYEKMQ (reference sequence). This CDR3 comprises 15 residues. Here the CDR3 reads CASSPPSTGGYEQYF. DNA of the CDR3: TGTGCCAGCAGCCCGCCGTCGACAGGGGGCTACGAGCAGTACTTC.

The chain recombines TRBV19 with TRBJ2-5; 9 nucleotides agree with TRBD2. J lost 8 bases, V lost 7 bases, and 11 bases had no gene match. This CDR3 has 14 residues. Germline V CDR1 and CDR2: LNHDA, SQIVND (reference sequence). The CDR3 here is CASMRAGGASTQYF. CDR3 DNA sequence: TGTGCCAGTATGAGAGCGGGAGGTGCATCAACCCAGTACTTC. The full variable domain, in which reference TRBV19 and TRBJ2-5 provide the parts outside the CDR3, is DGGITQSPKYLFRKEGQNVTLSCEQNLNHDAMYWYRQDPGQGLRLIYYSQIVNDFQKGDIAEGYSVSREKKESFPLTVTSAQKNPTAFYLCASMRAGGASTQYFGPGTRLLVL.

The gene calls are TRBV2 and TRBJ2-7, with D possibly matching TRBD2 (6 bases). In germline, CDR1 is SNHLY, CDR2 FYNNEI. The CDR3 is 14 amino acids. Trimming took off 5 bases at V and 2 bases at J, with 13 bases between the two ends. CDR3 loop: CASSPGRQTYEQYF. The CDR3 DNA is TGTGCCAGCAGTCCAGGGAGGCAAACCTACGAGCAGTACTTC.